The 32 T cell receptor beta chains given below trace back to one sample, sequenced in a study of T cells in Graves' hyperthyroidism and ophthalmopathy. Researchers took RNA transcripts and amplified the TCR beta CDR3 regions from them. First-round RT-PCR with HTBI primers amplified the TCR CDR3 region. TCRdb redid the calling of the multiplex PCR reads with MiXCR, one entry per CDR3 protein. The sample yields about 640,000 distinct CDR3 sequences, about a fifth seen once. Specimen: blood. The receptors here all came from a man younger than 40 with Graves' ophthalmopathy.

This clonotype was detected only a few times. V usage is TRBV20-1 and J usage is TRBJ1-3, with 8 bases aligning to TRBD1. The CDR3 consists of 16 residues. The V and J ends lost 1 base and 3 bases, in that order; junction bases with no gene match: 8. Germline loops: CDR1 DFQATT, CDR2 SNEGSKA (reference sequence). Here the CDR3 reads CSARAPNGQGGNTIYF. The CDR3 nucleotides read TGCAGTGCTAGAGCCCCCAACGGACAGGGTGGAAACACCATATATTTT.

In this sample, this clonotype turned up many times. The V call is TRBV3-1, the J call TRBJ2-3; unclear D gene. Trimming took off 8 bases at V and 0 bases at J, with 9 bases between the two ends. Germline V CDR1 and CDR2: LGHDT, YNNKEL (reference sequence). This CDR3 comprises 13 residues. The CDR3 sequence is CASRRVSTDTQYF. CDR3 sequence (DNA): TGTGCCAGCCGCCGGGTTAGCACAGATACGCAGTATTTT.

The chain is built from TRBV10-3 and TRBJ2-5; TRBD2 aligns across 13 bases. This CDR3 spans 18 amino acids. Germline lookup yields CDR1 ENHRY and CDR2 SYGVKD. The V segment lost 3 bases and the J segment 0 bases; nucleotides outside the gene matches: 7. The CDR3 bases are TGTGCCATCAGTGATAATCCCGGGACTAGCGGGGACCAAGAGACCCAGTACTTC. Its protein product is CAISDNPGTSGDQETQYF.

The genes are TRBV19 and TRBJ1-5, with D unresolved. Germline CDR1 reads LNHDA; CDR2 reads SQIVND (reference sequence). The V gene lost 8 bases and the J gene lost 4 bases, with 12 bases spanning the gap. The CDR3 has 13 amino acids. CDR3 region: CASATGSNQPQHF. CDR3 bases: TGTGCCAGTGCGACGGGGTCGAATCAGCCCCAGCATTTT.

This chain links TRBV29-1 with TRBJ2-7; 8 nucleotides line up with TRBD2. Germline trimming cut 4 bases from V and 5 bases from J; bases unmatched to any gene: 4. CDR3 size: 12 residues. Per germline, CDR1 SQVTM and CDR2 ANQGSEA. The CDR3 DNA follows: TGCAGCGTTGTGACTAGCGTCCACGAGCAGTACTTC. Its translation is CSVVTSVHEQYF.

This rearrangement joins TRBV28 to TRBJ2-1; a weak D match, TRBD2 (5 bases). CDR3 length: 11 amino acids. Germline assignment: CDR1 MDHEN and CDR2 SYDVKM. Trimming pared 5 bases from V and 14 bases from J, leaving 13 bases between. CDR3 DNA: TGTGCCAGCAGTGGGGTTGAGCGGAAGTTCTTC. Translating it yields CASSGVERKFF. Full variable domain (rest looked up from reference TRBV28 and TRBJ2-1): DVKVTQSSRYLVKRTGEKVFLECVQDMDHENMFWYRQDPGLGLRLIYFSYDVKMKEKGDIPEGYSVSREKKERFSLILESASTNQTSMYLCASSGVERKFFGPGTRLTVL.

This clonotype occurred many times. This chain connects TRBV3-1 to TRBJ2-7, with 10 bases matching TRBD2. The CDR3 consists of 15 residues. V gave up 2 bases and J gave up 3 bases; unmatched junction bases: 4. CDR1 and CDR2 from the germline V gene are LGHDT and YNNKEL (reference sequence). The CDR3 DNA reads TGTGCCAGCAGCCAAACTGGACTAGCGGACTACGAGCAGTACTTC. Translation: CASSQTGLADYEQYF.

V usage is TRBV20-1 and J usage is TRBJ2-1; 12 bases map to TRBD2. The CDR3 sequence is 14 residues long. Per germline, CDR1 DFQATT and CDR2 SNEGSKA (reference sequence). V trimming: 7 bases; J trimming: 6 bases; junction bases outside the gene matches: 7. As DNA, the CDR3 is TGCAGTGGAACACCGACTAGCGGGAGCAATGAGCAGTTCTTC. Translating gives CSGTPTSGSNEQFF.

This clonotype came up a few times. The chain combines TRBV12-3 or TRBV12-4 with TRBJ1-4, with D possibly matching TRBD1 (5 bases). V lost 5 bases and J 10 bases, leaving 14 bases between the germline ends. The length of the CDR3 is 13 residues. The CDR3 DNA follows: TGTGCCAGCAGTGGACCGCAGGGTGGAAAACTGTTTTTT. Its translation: CASSGPQGGKLFF.

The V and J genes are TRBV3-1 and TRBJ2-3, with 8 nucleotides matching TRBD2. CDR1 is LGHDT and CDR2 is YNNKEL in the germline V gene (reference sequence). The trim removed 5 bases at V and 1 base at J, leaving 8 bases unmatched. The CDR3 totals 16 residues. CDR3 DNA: TGTGCCAGCAGCACCGCGGGGGGTGGTGGCACAGATACGCAGTATTTT. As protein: CASSTAGGGGTDTQYF.

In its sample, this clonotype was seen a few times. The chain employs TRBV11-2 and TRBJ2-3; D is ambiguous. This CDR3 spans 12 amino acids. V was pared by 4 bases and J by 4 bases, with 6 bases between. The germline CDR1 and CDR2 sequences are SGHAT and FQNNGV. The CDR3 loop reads CASSYNADTQYF. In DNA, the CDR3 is TGTGCCAGCAGCTATAACGCAGATACGCAGTATTTT.

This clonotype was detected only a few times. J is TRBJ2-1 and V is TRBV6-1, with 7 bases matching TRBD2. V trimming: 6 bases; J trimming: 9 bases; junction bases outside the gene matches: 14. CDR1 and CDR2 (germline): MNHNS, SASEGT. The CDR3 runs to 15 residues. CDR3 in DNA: TGTGCCAGCAGACCCGCCGGCGGGAGATCGAGTGAGCAGTTCTTC. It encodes CASRPAGGRSSEQFF.

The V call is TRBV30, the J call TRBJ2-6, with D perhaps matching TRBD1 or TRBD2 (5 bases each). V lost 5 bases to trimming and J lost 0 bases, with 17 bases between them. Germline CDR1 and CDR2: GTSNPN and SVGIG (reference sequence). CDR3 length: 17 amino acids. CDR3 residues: CAWEGKQAHSGANVLTF. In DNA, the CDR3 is TGTGCCTGGGAGGGTAAACAGGCTCACTCTGGGGCCAACGTCCTGACTTTC.

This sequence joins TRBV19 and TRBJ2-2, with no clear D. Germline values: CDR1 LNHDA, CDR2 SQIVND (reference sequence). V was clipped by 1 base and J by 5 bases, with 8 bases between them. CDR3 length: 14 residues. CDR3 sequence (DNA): TGTGCCAGTAGTATAGCGGAGCTTACCGGGGAGCTGTTTTTT. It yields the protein CASSIAELTGELFF. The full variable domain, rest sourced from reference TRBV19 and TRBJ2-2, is DGGITQSPKYLFRKEGQNVTLSCEQNLNHDAMYWYRQDPGQGLRLIYYSQIVNDFQKGDIAEGYSVSREKKESFPLTVTSAQKNPTAFYLCASSIAELTGELFFGEGSRLTVL.

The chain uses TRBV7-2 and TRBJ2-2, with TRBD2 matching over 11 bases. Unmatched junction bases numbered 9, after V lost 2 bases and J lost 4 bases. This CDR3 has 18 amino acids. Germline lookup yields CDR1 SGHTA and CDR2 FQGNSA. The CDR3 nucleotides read TGTGCCAGCAGCTTATCACTAGCGGGAGTATGGGTCACCGGGGAGCTGTTTTTT. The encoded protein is CASSLSLAGVWVTGELFF.

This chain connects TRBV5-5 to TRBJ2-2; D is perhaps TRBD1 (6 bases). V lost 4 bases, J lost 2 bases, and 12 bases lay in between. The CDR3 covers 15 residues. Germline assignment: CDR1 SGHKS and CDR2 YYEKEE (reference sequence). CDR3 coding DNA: TGTGCCAGCAGCCACCTGGACAGTAACACCGGGGAGCTGTTTTTT. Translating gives CASSHLDSNTGELFF.

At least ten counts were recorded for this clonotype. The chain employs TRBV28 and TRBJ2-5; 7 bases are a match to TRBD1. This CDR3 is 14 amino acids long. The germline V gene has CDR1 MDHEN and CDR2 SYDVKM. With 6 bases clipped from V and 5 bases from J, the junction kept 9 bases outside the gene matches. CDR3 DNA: TGTGCCAGCAGGACGACAGGGAGTAGGGAGACCCAGTACTTC. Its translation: CASRTTGSRETQYF.

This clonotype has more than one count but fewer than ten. The CDR3: CASSAPAGLGETQYF. The CDR3 DNA reads TGTGCCAGCAGCGCCCCCGCGGGTTTAGGAGAGACCCAGTACTTC. The chain has TRBV9 and TRBJ2-5; TRBD2 is a possible D gene (5 bases). Trimming stripped 3 bases from V and 4 bases from J, with 16 bases between. The germline V gene encodes CDR1 SGDLS and CDR2 YYNGEE. The length of the CDR3 is 15 residues.

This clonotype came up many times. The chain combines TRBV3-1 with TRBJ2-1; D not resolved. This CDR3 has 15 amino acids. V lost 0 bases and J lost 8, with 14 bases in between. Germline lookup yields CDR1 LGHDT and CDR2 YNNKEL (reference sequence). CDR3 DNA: TGTGCCAGCAGCCAAGATCTTGGAGAGGCGGATGAGCAGTTCTTC. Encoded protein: CASSQDLGEADEQFF.

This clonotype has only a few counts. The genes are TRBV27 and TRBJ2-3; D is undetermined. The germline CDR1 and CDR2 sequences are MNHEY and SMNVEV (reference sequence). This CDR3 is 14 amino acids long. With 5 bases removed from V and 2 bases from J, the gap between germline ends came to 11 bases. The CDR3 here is CASSQVGYTDTQYF. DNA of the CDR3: TGTGCCAGCAGTCAAGTGGGGTACACAGATACGCAGTATTTT.

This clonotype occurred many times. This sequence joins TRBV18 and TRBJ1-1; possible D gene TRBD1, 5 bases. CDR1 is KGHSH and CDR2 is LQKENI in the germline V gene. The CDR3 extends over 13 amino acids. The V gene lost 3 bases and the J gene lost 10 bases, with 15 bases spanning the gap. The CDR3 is CASSPQGTTTAFF. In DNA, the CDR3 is TGTGCCAGCTCACCTCAAGGGACCACAACAGCTTTCTTT.

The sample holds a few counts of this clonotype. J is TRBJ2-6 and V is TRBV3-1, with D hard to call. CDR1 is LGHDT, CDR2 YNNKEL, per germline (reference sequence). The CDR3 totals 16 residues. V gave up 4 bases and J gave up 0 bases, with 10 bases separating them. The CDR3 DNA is TGTGCCAGCAGCCTGCCTCGAAACTCTGGGGCCAACGTCCTGACTTTC. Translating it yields CASSLPRNSGANVLTF.

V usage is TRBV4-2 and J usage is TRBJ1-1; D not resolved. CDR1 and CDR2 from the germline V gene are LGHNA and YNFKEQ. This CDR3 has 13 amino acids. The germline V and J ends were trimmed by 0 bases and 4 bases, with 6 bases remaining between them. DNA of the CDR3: TGTGCCAGCAGCCAAGATGGTTCCACTGAAGCTTTCTTT. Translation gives CASSQDGSTEAFF.

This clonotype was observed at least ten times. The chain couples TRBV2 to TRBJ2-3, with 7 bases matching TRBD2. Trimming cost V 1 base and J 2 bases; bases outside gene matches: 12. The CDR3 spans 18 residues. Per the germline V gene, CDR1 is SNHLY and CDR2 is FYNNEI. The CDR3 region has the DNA TGTGCCAGCAGTGAAGAGTCCGGGAGGTTGGTCTTCACAGATACGCAGTATTTT. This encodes CASSEESGRLVFTDTQYF.

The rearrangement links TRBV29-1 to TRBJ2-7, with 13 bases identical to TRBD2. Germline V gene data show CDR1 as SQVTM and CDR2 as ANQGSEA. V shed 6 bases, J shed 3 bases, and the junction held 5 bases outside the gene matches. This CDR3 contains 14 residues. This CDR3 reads CSVSRTSGSYEQYF. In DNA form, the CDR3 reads TGCAGCGTATCCAGGACTAGCGGGAGCTACGAGCAGTACTTC.

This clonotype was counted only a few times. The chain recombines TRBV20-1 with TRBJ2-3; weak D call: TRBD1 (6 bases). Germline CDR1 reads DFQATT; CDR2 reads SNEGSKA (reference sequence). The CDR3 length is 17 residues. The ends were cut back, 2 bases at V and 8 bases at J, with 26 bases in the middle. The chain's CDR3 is CSARPKLRDNIAATQYF. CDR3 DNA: TGCAGTGCTAGACCTAAACTAAGGGACAATATTGCGGCTACGCAGTATTTT.

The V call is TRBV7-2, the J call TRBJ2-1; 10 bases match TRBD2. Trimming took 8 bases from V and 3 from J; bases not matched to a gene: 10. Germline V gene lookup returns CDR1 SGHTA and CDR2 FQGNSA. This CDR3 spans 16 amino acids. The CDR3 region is CASSGLAEPVYNEQFF. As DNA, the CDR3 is TGTGCCAGCTCTGGACTAGCGGAGCCAGTCTACAATGAGCAGTTCTTC.

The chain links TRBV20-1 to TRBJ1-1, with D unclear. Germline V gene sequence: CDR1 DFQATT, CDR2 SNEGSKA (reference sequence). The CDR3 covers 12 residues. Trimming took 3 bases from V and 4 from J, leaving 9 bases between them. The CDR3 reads CSASRAGTEAFF. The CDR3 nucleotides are TGCAGTGCTAGTAGAGCTGGCACTGAAGCTTTCTTT.

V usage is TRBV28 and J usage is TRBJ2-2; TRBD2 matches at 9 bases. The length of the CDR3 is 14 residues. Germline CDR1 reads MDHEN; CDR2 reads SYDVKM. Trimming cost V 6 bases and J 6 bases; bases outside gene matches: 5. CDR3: CASRKAGGAGELFF. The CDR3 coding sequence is TGTGCCAGCAGGAAAGCGGGAGGTGCCGGGGAGCTGTTTTTT.

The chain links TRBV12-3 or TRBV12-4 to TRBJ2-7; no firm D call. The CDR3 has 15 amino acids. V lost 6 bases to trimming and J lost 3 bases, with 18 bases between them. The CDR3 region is CASRPSDGQNYEQYF. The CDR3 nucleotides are TGTGCCAGCAGGCCCTCTGACGGCCAGAACTACGAGCAGTACTTC.

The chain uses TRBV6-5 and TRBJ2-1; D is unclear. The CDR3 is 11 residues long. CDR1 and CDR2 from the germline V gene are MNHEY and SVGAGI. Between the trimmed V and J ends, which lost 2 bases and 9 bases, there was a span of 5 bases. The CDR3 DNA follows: TGTGCCAGCAGTTACGGGGTTGAGCAGTTCTTC. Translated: CASSYGVEQFF.

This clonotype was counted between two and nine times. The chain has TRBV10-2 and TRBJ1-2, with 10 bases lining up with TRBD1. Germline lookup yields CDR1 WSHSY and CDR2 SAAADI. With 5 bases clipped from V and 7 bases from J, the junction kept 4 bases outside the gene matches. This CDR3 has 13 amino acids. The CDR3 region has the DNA TGCGCCAGCAGTTATGACAGGGGGCCTGGCTACACCTTC. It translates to CASSYDRGPGYTF.